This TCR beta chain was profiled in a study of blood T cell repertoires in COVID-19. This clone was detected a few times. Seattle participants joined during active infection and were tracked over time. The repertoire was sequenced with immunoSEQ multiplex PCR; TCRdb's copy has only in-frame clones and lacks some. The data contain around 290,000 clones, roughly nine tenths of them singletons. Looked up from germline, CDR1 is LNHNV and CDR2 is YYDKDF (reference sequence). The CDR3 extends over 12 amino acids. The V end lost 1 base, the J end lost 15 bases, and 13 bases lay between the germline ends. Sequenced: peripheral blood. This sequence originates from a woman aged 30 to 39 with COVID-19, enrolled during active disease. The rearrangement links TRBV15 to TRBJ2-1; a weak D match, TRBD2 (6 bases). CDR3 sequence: CATSRGRLDPFF. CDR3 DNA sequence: TGTGCCACCAGCAGAGGCCGACTAGATCCGTTCTTC.